This TCR beta chain is from a study of beta chain features in type 1 diabetes. Study-wide findings and caveats: For Type 1 diabetes patients, all four CD4+ subsets carried TCRB CDR3s that were moderately but significantly shorter. Patients' naive, central memory and Treg TCRB repertoires seemed closer to one another than those of healthy donors.

The CDR3 is 13 amino acids. Deletions cut 4 bases from V and 3 bases from J, with 9 bases between. Germline V gene lookup returns CDR1 SGHDN and CDR2 FVKESK. This clone turned up a few times. The antigen is not known. The sequenced template was cDNA made from the entire isolated RNA. Approximately 3.7 million reads per sample on average were obtained from naive, central memory and regulatory T cell samples. The repertoire was sequenced with immunoSEQ multiplex PCR; TCRdb's copy has only in-frame clones and lacks some. The sample has roughly 230,000 clones, approximately 10% seen once. The material sequenced was naive CD4+ T cells from blood. The receptor was isolated from a man aged 25-40 years with type 1 diabetes. V gene TRBV14 combines with J gene TRBJ1-2; D uncertain. CDR3 sequence: CASSPLSYYGYTF. CDR3 DNA sequence: TGTGCCAGCAGCCCGTTGTCCTACTATGGCTACACCTTC.